A selection of T cell receptor beta chains follows, all from one sample in a study of blood T cell repertoires in COVID-19. Sequencing was performed with immunoSEQ multiplex PCR; in TCRdb, only in-frame clones are kept and a portion is missing. The table records fewer than 150,000 clones, approximately 85% of them present only once. The sample was peripheral blood. These receptors were collected from a human donor in a cohort sampled during active COVID-19. The CDR3 runs from the conserved cysteine through the conserved F or W. D genes are given only for firm matches. The size field is filled for only some rows; it gives once, few, many or a size class.

d_call j_call v_call clone_size cdr3_nt cdr3_aa
NA TRBJ1-2 TRBV25-1 NA TGTGCCAGCAGTGAATCCGCGTTGGACAGATACTATGGCTACACCTTC CASSESALDRYYGYTF
TRBD2 TRBJ2-5 TRBV27 NA TGTGCCAGCAGTCGATCACTAGCGGGAGAAGAGACCCAGTACTTC CASSRSLAGEETQYF
TRBD2 TRBJ2-1 TRBV12-5 few TGTGCTAGTGGTTTGCCCACTAGCGGGGGAGGGAATGAGCAGTTCTTC CASGLPTSGGGNEQFF
NA TRBJ2-5 TRBV3-1/TRBV3-2 NA TGTGCCGCAAACGGAGAAGGGAGAGAAGAGACCCAGTACTTC CAANGEGREETQYF
NA TRBJ2-1 TRBV5-1 NA TGCGCCAGCAGCTTAACGGGGAATGAGCAGTTCTTC CASSLTGNEQFF
NA TRBJ2-3 TRBV7-9 NA TGTGCCAGCAGACTAGCTGGAGGTGCAGATACGCAGTATTTT CASRLAGGADTQYF
TRBD1 TRBJ1-1 TRBV7-3 once TGTGCCAGCAGTTTAGACAGGGCCGCTGAAGCTTTCTTT CASSLDRAAEAFF
NA TRBJ1-2 TRBV2 NA TGTGCCGCGATACAGGGAGCCTATGGCTACACCTTC CAAIQGAYGYTF
TRBD1 TRBJ1-2 TRBV24-1 NA TGTGCCACCAGTGACCCACAGGGGGGAGGCTACACCTTC CATSDPQGGGYTF
TRBD2 TRBJ2-1 TRBV7-2 NA TGTGCCAGCAGCTTAGTTCCGTTGACTAGCGGGTGGGGGGAGCAGTTCTTC CASSLVPLTSGWGEQFF
TRBD2 TRBJ2-5 TRBV11-3 NA TGTGCCAGCAGCTTGGGAGGGCAGCTCGGTAACCAAGAGACCCAGTACTTC CASSLGGQLGNQETQYF
NA TRBJ1-5 TRBV5-1 NA TGCGCCAGCAGTTACCTCCCGGGGGATCAAAATCAGCCCCAGCATTTT CASSYLPGDQNQPQHF
NA TRBJ2-7 TRBV18 NA TGTGCCAGCTCACCACAGGGTTTAGGGGGCGAGCAGTACTTC CASSPQGLGGEQYF
NA TRBJ2-1 TRBV9 once TGTGCCAGCAGCGTAGCAGGGATATCCTACAATGAGCAGTTCTTC CASSVAGISYNEQFF
TRBD1 TRBJ1-6 TRBV5-1 NA TGCGCCAGCAGCTCGACAGGGTCTTACAATTCACCCCTCCACTTT CASSSTGSYNSPLHF
NA TRBJ1-6 TRBV7-2 NA TGTGCCAGCAGCTTAGTGGCCTTGGAGTCACCCCTCCACTTT CASSLVALESPLHF
TRBD1 TRBJ2-7 TRBV12-3/TRBV12-4 NA TGTGCCAGCAGGACAGGGTACGAGCAGTACTTC CASRTGYEQYF
NA TRBJ1-1 TRBV19 NA TGTGCCAGTAGTATTCACCGAGGCACGAACACTGAAGCTTTCTTT CASSIHRGTNTEAFF
NA TRBJ2-3 TRBV7-2 NA TGTGCCAGCAGCCCCGAGCGGGCAATTGATACGCAGTATTTT CASSPERAIDTQYF
NA TRBJ1-5 TRBV15 NA TGTGCCACCAGCACCCGGGTTAGCGGACAGCCCCAGCATTTT CATSTRVSGQPQHF
TRBD2 TRBJ2-1 TRBV10-3 NA TGTGCCATTCGTGGTGAAGCGGGGGGTGAGCAGTTCTTC CAIRGEAGGEQFF
NA TRBJ1-1 TRBV7-3 NA TGTGCCAGCAGTCCCTCCCGGGGGGCGGCTGAAGCTTTCTTT CASSPSRGAAEAFF
NA TRBJ2-1 TRBV11-3 NA TGTGCCAGCAGCTTTGCTCCGTCAGGTGAGCAGTTCTTC CASSFAPSGEQFF
NA TRBJ1-1 TRBV5-5 NA TGTGCCAGCGACAAGCGGGGCCTAGAAGCTTTCTTT CASDKRGLEAFF
TRBD1 TRBJ1-1 TRBV19 NA TGTGCCAGTAGTATAGGACAATTCGGGACAGGGCGGACTGAAGCTTTCTTT CASSIGQFGTGRTEAFF
NA TRBJ1-2 TRBV20-1 NA TGCAGTGCTGAGAACTATGGCTACACCTTC CSAENYGYTF
NA TRBJ2-5 TRBV19 NA TGTGCCAGTAGTATCGAGGGTGGCCTAGGGGAGACCCAGTACTTC CASSIEGGLGETQYF
NA TRBJ2-1 TRBV4-3 once TGCGCCAGCAGCCAAGAGGCTGTCGCGGGGGCCCTCTACAATGAGCAGTTCTTC CASSQEAVAGALYNEQFF
NA TRBJ1-6 TRBV6-2/TRBV6-3 few TGTGCCAGCAGTTGGTACCAAGGGGGAAATTCACCCCTCCACTTT CASSWYQGGNSPLHF
TRBD1 TRBJ2-1 TRBV18 NA TGTGCCAGCTCCCCCGACAGGGCCTCCTACAATGAGCAGTTCTTC CASSPDRASYNEQFF
NA TRBJ1-5 TRBV12-5 NA TGTGCTAGTGGTTTGGAGGTAACTAGGCCCAATCAGCCCCAGCATTTT CASGLEVTRPNQPQHF
NA TRBJ2-5 TRBV1 NA TGCACCAGGAGACTAGCGGGGGGTTGCGAGACCCAGTACTTC CTRRLAGGCETQYF
TRBD2 TRBJ2-7 TRBV30 NA TGTGCCTGGAGACTAGCGGGGGGTGTTCGAGAGCAGTACTTC CAWRLAGGVREQYF
TRBD1 TRBJ2-6 TRBV18 NA TGTGCCAGCTCACCGAGACAGGGGGCGGGTGGGGCCAACGTCCTGACTTTC CASSPRQGAGGANVLTF
NA TRBJ2-5 TRBV11-3 NA TGTGCCAGCAGCACCTTTGGCTCAGAGGAAGTGACCCAGTACTTC CASSTFGSEEVTQYF
TRBD1 TRBJ1-1 TRBV5-8 once TGTGCCAGCAGCCAGGGACAGTTTAACACTGAAGCTTTCTTT CASSQGQFNTEAFF
NA TRBJ1-5 TRBV2 once TGTGCCAGCAGTGAGGGGGGGGGCAATCAGCCCCAGCATTTT CASSEGGGNQPQHF
NA TRBJ2-7 TRBV6-1 NA TGTGCCAGCAGTGGGGGTGACAGGCGGCCCGGAAACGAGCAGTACTTC CASSGGDRRPGNEQYF
TRBD1 TRBJ2-5 TRBV5-1 few TGCGCCAGCAGCCCTCAGGGGGCAGGAGAGACCCAGTACTTC CASSPQGAGETQYF
NA TRBJ2-3 TRBV9 NA TGTGCCAGCAGCGTAGCTTTAGCCCCGGATACGCAGTATTTT CASSVALAPDTQYF
NA TRBJ2-7 TRBV7-2 NA TGTGCCAGCAGCACCTACAGGGGGGGGGAGCAGTACTTC CASSTYRGGEQYF
NA TRBJ1-3 TRBV30 NA TGTGCCTGGAGTGTACGGTCGTTCTCTGGAAACACCATATATTTT CAWSVRSFSGNTIYF
TRBD2 TRBJ2-1 TRBV11-3 NA TGTGCCAGCAGCTTGAGACTAGCGGGGTCGTTGGATGAGCAGTTCTTC CASSLRLAGSLDEQFF
NA TRBJ2-6 TRBV28 NA TGTGCCAGCAGTTTAATTTTCCGTGCTGGGGCCAACGTCCTGACTTTC CASSLIFRAGANVLTF
NA TRBJ2-1 TRBV20-1 NA TGCAGTGCAACAAGGCAGTTCTTC CSATRQFF
TRBD2 TRBJ2-2 TRBV4-3 once TGCGCCAGCAGCCAAGACGTGGCGGGGGGACTCACCGGGGAGCTGTTTTTT CASSQDVAGGLTGELFF
NA TRBJ1-2 TRBV21-1 NA TGTGCCAGCAGCCAACACAGACAGGGGAACTATGGCTACACCTTC CASSQHRQGNYGYTF
NA TRBJ1-3 TRBV11-2 NA TGTGCCAGCAGCTCGGGGTTGGTAAACACCATATATTTT CASSSGLVNTIYF
NA TRBJ2-3 TRBV15 NA TGTGCCACCAGCAGCGGGGGATCTAGCACAGATACGCAGTATTTT CATSSGGSSTDTQYF
NA TRBJ2-3 TRBV20-1 NA TGCAGTGCTACTGACCAGCCTCAGGGAACGCAGTATTTT CSATDQPQGTQYF
TRBD2 TRBJ2-1 TRBV11-2 NA TGTGCCAGCAGCACAAGCGGGGCCTTGAATGAGCAGTTCTTC CASSTSGALNEQFF
NA TRBJ1-1 TRBV7-2 NA TGTGCCAGCAGCTTTGGCAGGGTGAACACTGAAGCTTTCTTT CASSFGRVNTEAFF
NA TRBJ2-3 TRBV5-1 NA TGCGCCAGCAGCCAAGAGCGGGACTGGGGGCCAGATACGCAGTATTTT CASSQERDWGPDTQYF